The present T cell receptor beta chain was sequenced within a study of T-cell memory formation after mild COVID-19 (dated by TCRdb to the early 2020s). For the wider study: Most TCR sequence clusters were specific to one of the two donors. T-cell clones expanding and contracting after mild COVID-19 in two donors were tracked by longitudinal TCRalpha and TCRbeta repertoire sequencing. The cohort comprised two young, previously healthy adult volunteers, one female and one male.

Sequencing instrument: Illumina NovaSeq 6000. cDNA libraries for TCRalpha and TCRbeta were prepared by 5'RACE using constant-segment primers, with sample barcodes and unique molecular identifiers added. Trizol reagent was used to extract RNA from every sample. Amplification of the libraries took two PCR steps, and the second step added a second sample barcode plus Illumina TruSeq adapters. Sequencing of the libraries was done on an Illumina NovaSeq, producing 2 x 150 bp paired-end reads. On the authors' methods: The reads were demultiplexed and collapsed into UMI-guided consensus sequences using migec v1.2.7. Using mixcr v2.1.11, UMI consensuses were aligned to TRA and TRB V and J templates and then assembled into clonotypes. Expanded or contracted clonotypes were those called significant by both edgeR and NoisET, with noise models trained on biological replicates. For edgeR calls, the thresholds were a false discovery rate-adjusted p below 0.01 and a log2 fold-change of 1. As an exploratory analysis of dynamics, max-normalized trajectories of the 1000 most abundant clonotypes were examined by PCA with hierarchical clustering. Each responding clone was given a CD4 or CD8 phenotype based on the CD4+ and CD8+ repertoires, which had been sequenced separately. The public reads were reprocessed in TCRdb via fastp at Q25 and MiXCR, keeping in-frame beta chains. Each entry is one CDR3 protein sequence, shown with its most common DNA and genes. What appears here as the V and J calls and clone size reflects TCRdb's work, not the paper's. The sample table holds over 300,000 distinct CDR3 sequences, of which about 20% were seen once. The ten largest clones take up roughly 21% of the sample.

This clonotype was detected only a few times. This clone's antigen is unknown. No qualities accompany the bases; no much larger clone lies one base away. Broad study findings and their caveats: SARS-CoV-2 specificity of the second-wave clones peaking on day 37 was not confirmed. Some responding clones were detected in pre-infection memory, suggesting pre-existing cross-reactive memory T cells joined the SARS-CoV-2 response. Balanced CD4/CD8 phenotypes were observed for clones contracting from day 15 to 85, whereas a bias towards CD4+ was observed for a second wave of clones expanding from day 15 to 37. Contracting CD4+ clones were located mainly in the CM and EM memory subsets, whereas CD8+ clones were found to be enriched in EMRA. Only a couple of mild cases were covered by the study, and larger cohorts that include severe cases with pre-infection samples were considered necessary.

Ficoll-Paque density gradient centrifugation was used to isolate PBMCs. Including the terminal cysteine and phenylalanine, the CDR3 comprises 13 residues. The sequence is cut down to CDR3 DNA, 39 bases in frame from base 1. CDR1 and CDR2 were assigned from the germline V gene (reference sequence) as DFQATT and SNEGSKA. V is reduced by 3 bases and J by 5 bases, leaving a spacing of 8 bases between them. This sequence originates from a man aged 18 to 29 who had mild COVID-19 (a few samples of this study predate the infection). The sample titles of this study are shuffled in the database, so cell type and time point are left out; the donor was told from shared clones. Recombination linked TRBV20-1 to TRBJ1-6, with the D gene too uncertain to name. Sequenced material: PBMCs or a T cell subset sorted from them (not recorded which). The nucleotides read TGCAGTGCTAGTGGCAGTGATAATTCACCCCTCCACTTT. It translates to CSASGSDNSPLHF.